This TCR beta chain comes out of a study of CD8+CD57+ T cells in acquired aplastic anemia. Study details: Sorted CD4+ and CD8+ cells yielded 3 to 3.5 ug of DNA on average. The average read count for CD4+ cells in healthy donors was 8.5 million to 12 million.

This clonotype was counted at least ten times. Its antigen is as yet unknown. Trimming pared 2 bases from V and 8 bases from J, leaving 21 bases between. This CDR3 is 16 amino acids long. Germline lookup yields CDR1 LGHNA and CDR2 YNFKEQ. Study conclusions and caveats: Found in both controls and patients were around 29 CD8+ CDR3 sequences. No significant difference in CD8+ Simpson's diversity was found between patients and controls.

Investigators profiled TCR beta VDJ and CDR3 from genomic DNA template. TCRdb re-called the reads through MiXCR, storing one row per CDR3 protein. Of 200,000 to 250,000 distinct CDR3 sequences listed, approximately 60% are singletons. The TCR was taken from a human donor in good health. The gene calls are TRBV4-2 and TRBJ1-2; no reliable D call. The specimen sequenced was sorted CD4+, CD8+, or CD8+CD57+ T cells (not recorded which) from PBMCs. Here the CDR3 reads CASSQSLLGSSGGYTF. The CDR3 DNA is TGTGCCAGCAGCCAAAGTTTGCTGGGCTCCTCGGGGGGCTACACCTTC.